This TCR beta chain is from a study of tumor and adjacent non-tumor tissue in lung cancer. Overall study findings and caveats: TCR diversity was significantly greater in tumor than normal lung tissue.

This sample's RNA came from whole unsorted tissue. TCRbeta libraries were built with three rounds of nested PCR, modified from ARM-PCR. TCRdb passed the multiplex PCR reads through MiXCR, listing each CDR3 protein once. This table holds about 76,000 distinct CDR3 sequences, approximately 68% found once. J gave up 0 bases and V 3 bases, and 2 bases lay outside the gene matches. From germline, CDR1 is MDHEN and CDR2 SYDVKM. This CDR3 comprises 15 residues. This clonotype was detected ten times or more. Antigen unknown. This receptor was identified in a woman aged 70 to 79 with non-small cell lung cancer. The V gene is TRBV28, the J gene TRBJ2-1, with TRBD1 matching over 7 bases. The sample was lung tumor tissue. The DNA of the CDR3 is TGTGCCAGCAGTTTTTGGGACAGCTCCTACAATGAGCAGTTCTTC. Translating it yields CASSFWDSSYNEQFF.